A selection of T cell receptor beta chains follows, all from one sample in a study of T cells expressing NK-cell markers. TCRdb reprocessed the 5' RACE reads and stores each CDR3 protein as one record, lacking DNA. The table lists 400,000 to 550,000 distinct CDR3 sequences, with 7.3% in the top ten. Source material: blood T cells: a sorted CD56 or NKG2C T cell subset, CD4+ or CD8+ T cells, or bulk PBMC T cells (not recorded which). These receptors all stem from a woman aged 18 to 75 in good health. The CDR3 runs from the conserved cysteine through the conserved F or W.

TRBV12-3/TRBV12-4	TRBJ2-3	CASSPSASGRAATDTQYF
TRBV7-2	TRBJ2-1	CASSSLVIEQFF
TRBV28	TRBJ2-2	CATTPGRIYTGELFF
TRBV5-5	TRBJ1-1	CASSVPGQGLAFF
TRBV18	TRBJ2-1	CASSHGATRGHEQFF
TRBV20-1	TRBJ1-5	CSARQGNQPQHF
TRBV28	TRBJ2-5	CASSSADTKYF
TRBV7-3	TRBJ2-3	CASSLTAAVGRAQYF
TRBV7-9	TRBJ2-1	CASSLRTGAIYNEQFF
TRBV7-2	TRBJ2-3	CASSLLPDITDTQYF